This TCR beta chain was identified in a study of blood T cell repertoires in COVID-19. TCRdb keeps only in-frame clones here, not all; method: immunoSEQ multiplex PCR. Of about 280,000 clones listed, approximately 83% were seen once; the top ten hold roughly 13%. Per germline, CDR1 MDHEN and CDR2 SYDVKM. With 6 bases removed from V and 3 bases from J, the gap between germline ends came to 18 bases. The CDR3 is 15 residues long. The chain links TRBV28 to TRBJ2-7; D gene unclear. The sequencing input was peripheral blood. The origin of this receptor is a human donor in a cohort sampled during active COVID-19. In DNA, the CDR3 is TGTGCCAGCAGCCAGCAACAGTTGCCTCTCTACGAGCAGTACTTC. This sequence encodes CASSQQQLPLYEQYF.